The 31 T cell receptor beta chains reported below all come from one sample, sequenced in a study of T cells in Graves' hyperthyroidism and ophthalmopathy. Amplified TCR beta CDR3 regions derived from RNA transcripts. Carried out on the TCR CDR3, a first-round RT-PCR used the HTBI primer set. TCRdb re-analysed the multiplex PCR reads in MiXCR, keeping a single row per CDR3 protein. The table includes 600,000 to 850,000 distinct CDR3 sequences, 18% detected once. The specimen sequenced was blood. Receptor source: a woman in her forties or fifties with Graves' hyperthyroidism that later progressed to Graves' ophthalmopathy.

This clonotype was seen repeatedly, ten times or more. The chain employs TRBV11-2 and TRBJ1-1, with a tentative D call TRBD1 (6 bases). The V end lost 4 bases, the J end lost 0 bases, and 18 bases lay between the germline ends. The germline gives CDR1 SGHAT, CDR2 FQNNGV. The CDR3 extends over 17 amino acids. The DNA for the CDR3 is TGTGCCAGCAGCTCGGCCTTCTCCGGGACAATGAACACTGAAGCTTTCTTT. This translates into CASSSAFSGTMNTEAFF.

This clonotype was recorded at least ten times. The V and J genes are TRBV20-1 and TRBJ1-6, with a possible D match to TRBD1 (5 bases). V shed 2 bases and J shed 3 bases, with 17 bases lying between them. CDR1 and CDR2 (germline): DFQATT, SNEGSKA (reference sequence). The CDR3 covers 17 residues. The CDR3 coding sequence is TGCAGTGCTAGATTCCGGGGCCTAAAAGGCTATAATTCACCCCTCCACTTT. This translates into CSARFRGLKGYNSPLHF.

This chain uses TRBV27 with TRBJ2-2; 13 bases align to TRBD2. V trimming: 4 bases; J trimming: 1 base; junction bases outside the gene matches: 3. Looked up from germline, CDR1 is MNHEY and CDR2 is SMNVEV (reference sequence). The CDR3 loop spans 17 amino acids. This CDR3 is CASSYGLAGVNTGELFF. The CDR3 nucleotides read TGTGCCAGCAGTTACGGACTAGCGGGGGTGAACACCGGGGAGCTGTTTTTT.

This clonotype has more than one count but fewer than ten. The V call is TRBV20-1, the J call TRBJ1-5, with TRBD1 as a possible D gene (5 bases). The CDR3 covers 18 residues. The ends were cut back, 2 bases at V and 0 bases at J, with 20 bases in the middle. Germline V gene data show CDR1 as DFQATT and CDR2 as SNEGSKA (reference sequence). Written as DNA, the CDR3 is TGCAGTGCTAGAAGGGCGGGGGGGAACCCTTATAGCAATCAGCCCCAGCATTTT. Protein sequence: CSARRAGGNPYSNQPQHF.

This clonotype was seen repeatedly, ten times or more. The rearrangement uses TRBV12-3 or TRBV12-4 and TRBJ1-1; D call uncertain. Trimming took off 8 bases at V and 6 bases at J, with 13 bases between the two ends. The CDR3 loop spans 12 amino acids. The chain's CDR3 is CASRDLSAEAFF. CDR3 nucleotides: TGTGCCAGCCGTGATCTTTCGGCTGAAGCTTTCTTT.

V usage is TRBV6-1 and J usage is TRBJ1-2; 8 bases agree with TRBD1. In germline, CDR1 is MNHNS, CDR2 SASEGT. This CDR3 is built from 13 residues. V lost 10 bases to trimming and J lost 4 bases; unmatched junction nucleotides: 8. The CDR3 region has the DNA TGTGCCACTACCCCACAGGGGGGCTATGGCTACACCTTC. This codes for CATTPQGGYGYTF.

In its sample, this clonotype was seen once. This CDR3 is CAGDRGQQYEQFF. CDR3 nucleotide sequence: TGTGCCGGCGACAGGGGTCAACAATATGAGCAGTTCTTC. This chain uses TRBV6-2 or TRBV6-3 with TRBJ2-1; 8 bases align to TRBD1. CDR3 length: 13 residues. CDR1 and CDR2 from the germline V gene are MNHEY and SVGEGT. V dropped 11 bases and J dropped 8; count of bases not matched to a gene: 11.

This clonotype was seen only a few times. This chain uses TRBV7-9 with TRBJ1-1, with D possibly TRBD1 on 5 matching bases. Germline CDR1 reads SEHNR; CDR2 reads FQNEAQ (reference sequence). The CDR3 runs 14 residues. Trimming removed 4 bases from V and 2 bases from J, with 11 bases in between. For the CDR3, the DNA is TGTGCCAGCAGCTGGTCCGGGGCTAACACTGAAGCTTTCTTT. It translates to CASSWSGANTEAFF.

The chain combines TRBV4-1 with TRBJ2-7, with 9 bases aligning to TRBD1. V shed 3 bases, J shed 3 bases, and the junction held 6 bases outside the gene matches. Germline loops: CDR1 MGHRA, CDR2 YSYEKL. The CDR3 loop spans 15 amino acids. CDR3 sequence (DNA): TGCGCCAGCAGCCAGCGCGGACAGGGGAGCTACGAGCAGTACTTC. Protein: CASSQRGQGSYEQYF.

A remark on this clonotype: This may stem from a read error, because a much larger clone lies one nucleotide away. This rearrangement joins TRBV11-2 to TRBJ1-2; D unresolved. This CDR3 region has 15 residues. Germline-derived CDR1 and CDR2 are SGHAT and FQNNGV. The DNA of the CDR3 is TGTGCCAGCGGCTTAGAATTGGCGGGTGAAGTTGGCTACACCTTC. Its protein product is CASGLELAGEVGYTF.

V usage is TRBV6-5 and J usage is TRBJ2-1; a weak D match, TRBD2 (6 bases). V was pared by 2 bases and J by 1 base, with 15 bases between. Looked up from germline, CDR1 is MNHEY and CDR2 is SVGAGI. The CDR3 is made up of 17 amino acids. The CDR3 sequence is CASSYDRDSESYNEQFF. The CDR3 nucleotides read TGTGCCAGCAGTTACGATAGGGACTCCGAGTCCTACAATGAGCAGTTCTTC.

This clonotype was counted at least ten times. CDR3 protein: CASSQGRQGAYPQHF. The CDR3 region has the DNA TGTGCCAGCAGCCAAGGTCGGCAGGGGGCATATCCCCAGCATTTT. The chain joins TRBV3-1 to TRBJ1-5; TRBD1 matches at 8 bases. Germline V gene lookup returns CDR1 LGHDT and CDR2 YNNKEL (reference sequence). V shed 1 base and J 10 bases; nucleotides not matched to a gene: 9. CDR3 length: 15 residues.

This clonotype has a count of ten or more. The V gene is TRBV9, the J gene TRBJ1-2; possibly TRBD1 for D (6 bases). Trimming removed 3 bases at V and 4 bases at J, with 19 bases between. The length of the CDR3 is 16 residues. Germline assignment: CDR1 SGDLS and CDR2 YYNGEE. CDR3 in DNA: TGTGCCAGCAGCGAGACCTCTAACAGGGCAGTCTATGGCTACACCTTC. Amino acids: CASSETSNRAVYGYTF.

The chain links TRBV3-1 to TRBJ1-4, with 11 bases lining up with TRBD1. Per the germline V gene, CDR1 is LGHDT and CDR2 is YNNKEL (reference sequence). V lost 5 bases to trimming and J lost 9 bases; unmatched junction nucleotides: 8. CDR3 length equals 15 residues. CDR3 sequence (DNA): TGTGCCAGCAGCGGGGGACAGGGGGAAAGGAAAAAACTGTTTTTT. It specifies CASSGGQGERKKLFF.

The chain has TRBV12-5 and TRBJ1-3; D perhaps matches TRBD1 (5 bases). Germline V lookup: CDR1 LGHNT, CDR2 FRNRAP. The CDR3 contains 16 residues. V was clipped by 5 bases and J by 0 bases, with 14 bases between them. Here the CDR3 reads CASGRTGRGSGNTIYF. The CDR3 DNA is TGTGCTAGTGGTCGAACCGGGAGGGGCTCTGGAAACACCATATATTTT.

V and J are TRBV6-5 and TRBJ1-1; D gene uncertain. CDR1 MNHEY and CDR2 SVGAGI come from the germline V gene. Between the trimmed V and J ends, which lost 4 bases and 5 bases, there was a span of 17 bases. CDR3 length: 15 amino acids. The DNA of the CDR3 is TGTGCCAGCAGTTCCGGGCCACCACCGGGAACTGAAGCTTTCTTT. It is translated as CASSSGPPPGTEAFF.

On this clonotype itself: Given a much more abundant clone one base away, this may be a read error. CDR3 protein: CASSFELANTGTQYF. CDR3 sequence (DNA): TGCGCCAGCAGCTTCGAACTAGCGAACACAGGTACGCAGTATTTT. The chain joins TRBV5-1 to TRBJ2-3; TRBD2 agrees at 7 bases. This CDR3 is 15 amino acids long. The germline gives CDR1 SGHRS, CDR2 YFSETQ.

This clonotype was counted ten times or more. V gene TRBV28 combines with J gene TRBJ2-3, with D maybe TRBD1 (6 bases). Germline values: CDR1 MDHEN, CDR2 SYDVKM. The CDR3 runs 15 residues. V was trimmed by 5 bases and J by 3 bases, leaving 15 bases between them. In nucleotides, the CDR3 is TGTGCCAGCAGTACGGGCGGCCAGGGGACAGATACGCAGTATTTT. It yields the protein CASSTGGQGTDTQYF.

The sample holds many counts of this clonotype. The J gene is TRBJ2-3, the V gene TRBV29-1; no clear D. With 4 bases removed from V and 6 bases from J, the gap between germline ends came to 11 bases. Germline V lookup: CDR1 SQVTM, CDR2 ANQGSEA. The CDR3 covers 12 residues. The CDR3 nucleotides are TGCAGCGTTGTGATTAGTCAGGATACGCAGTATTTT. Amino acid sequence: CSVVISQDTQYF.

This clonotype was observed many times. The rearrangement links TRBV2 to TRBJ2-3; 12 bases map to TRBD2. V gave up 8 bases and J gave up 1 base; unmatched junction bases: 4. This CDR3 comprises 15 residues. Germline assignment: CDR1 SNHLY and CDR2 FYNNEI. In nucleotides, the CDR3 is TGTGCCAGCGCGAGACTAGCGGGGGGCACAGATACGCAGTATTTT. Residues: CASARLAGGTDTQYF.

The gene calls are TRBV5-1 and TRBJ2-3; no clear D. Germline lookup yields CDR1 SGHRS and CDR2 YFSETQ. The germline V and J ends were trimmed by 4 bases and 5 bases, with 11 bases remaining between them. This CDR3 has 13 amino acids. The CDR3 here is CASSHPWEDTQYF. CDR3 DNA sequence: TGCGCCAGCAGCCACCCGTGGGAAGATACGCAGTATTTT.

The J gene is TRBJ2-3, the V gene TRBV12-3 or TRBV12-4; TRBD2 matches at 9 bases. The CDR3 is made up of 12 amino acids. The CDR3 bases are TGTGCTGCGGGGGGGCCTGGAGATACGCAGTATTTT. It is translated as CAAGGPGDTQYF.

As regards this clonotype: At one end the junction does not follow the germline gene, possibly because of a read error. V and J are TRBV7-7 and TRBJ2-1; D unclear. This CDR3 has 14 residues. The germline V gene has CDR1 SSHAT and CDR2 FNYEAQ (reference sequence). In DNA, the CDR3 is TGTGCTAGCAGCTTAGACACGGTCTACAATGAGCAGTTCTTC. Translation gives CASSLDTVYNEQFF.

This clonotype has ten or more counts. This chain uses TRBV3-1 with TRBJ1-3, with D uncertain. The V end lost 3 bases, the J end lost 4 bases, and 7 bases lay between the germline ends. From germline, CDR1 is LGHDT and CDR2 YNNKEL (reference sequence). The CDR3 contains 13 residues. The CDR3 here is CASSHQVGNTIYF. The CDR3 nucleotides read TGTGCCAGCAGCCACCAAGTCGGAAACACCATATATTTT.

This clonotype was seen repeatedly, ten times or more. The V and J genes are TRBV7-6 and TRBJ2-5; D is possibly TRBD1 (6 bases). This CDR3 has 14 residues. Trimming took 2 bases from V and 4 from J, leaving 11 bases between them. Germline V lookup: CDR1 SGHVS, CDR2 FNYEAQ. The CDR3 nucleotides read TGTGCCAGCAGCTTATCAGGGGCGAGAGAGACCCAGTACTTC. This translates into CASSLSGARETQYF.

This clonotype was detected only a few times. The V and J genes are TRBV12-3 or TRBV12-4 and TRBJ2-1; D is ambiguous. The ends were cut back, 7 bases at V and 5 bases at J, with 15 bases in the middle. The CDR3 totals 14 residues. In DNA, the CDR3 is TGTGCCAGCAATTTGATGGGCCCCGACAATGAGCAGTTCTTC. It specifies CASNLMGPDNEQFF.

There are many counts of this clonotype. The rearrangement joins TRBV11-2 to TRBJ2-7; 10 bases are shared with TRBD1. CDR1 is SGHAT, CDR2 FQNNGV, per germline. This CDR3 has 16 amino acids. V dropped 2 bases and J dropped 5; count of bases not matched to a gene: 9. The chain's CDR3 is CASSLSLTGGFDEQYF. The CDR3 DNA sequence: TGTGCCAGCAGCTTATCGCTGACAGGGGGCTTCGACGAGCAGTACTTC.

This clonotype was detected many times. V is TRBV3-1 and J is TRBJ1-2; the D is unclear. Germline V gene data show CDR1 as LGHDT and CDR2 as YNNKEL (reference sequence). Trimming shortened V by 0 bases and J by 5 bases, and 13 bases separated the two germline ends. CDR3 length equals 15 residues. The CDR3 DNA reads as TGTGCCAGCAGCCAAGAGTCGACAAGGGCATATGGCTACACCTTC. Amino acid sequence: CASSQESTRAYGYTF. The full variable domain, in which reference TRBV3-1 and TRBJ1-2 provide the parts outside the CDR3, is DTAVSQTPKYLVTQMGNDKSIKCEQNLGHDTMYWYKQDSKKFLKIMFSYNNKELIINETVPNRFSPKSPDKAHLNLHINSLELGDSAVYFCASSQESTRAYGYTFGSGTRLTVV.

The rearrangement uses TRBV29-1 and TRBJ2-3; no clear D gene. Trimming pared 3 bases from V and 1 base from J, leaving 14 bases between. The CDR3 spans 15 residues. Germline V gene sequence: CDR1 SQVTM, CDR2 ANQGSEA. The CDR3 region has the DNA TGCAGCGTTGAGTGGGTCGGACCTCGCACAGATACGCAGTATTTT. It specifies CSVEWVGPRTDTQYF.

In regard to this clonotype: A read error may be the cause here, since a much bigger clone is one base away. V and J are TRBV3-1 and TRBJ2-5; D uncertain. Trimming took off 1 base at V and 0 bases at J, with 9 bases between the two ends. The CDR3 is made up of 15 amino acids. The germline gives CDR1 LGHDT, CDR2 YNNKEL (reference sequence). CDR3 nucleotide sequence: TGTGCCAGCAGCCAAGGTCCTCTGAACCAAGAGACCCAGTACTTC. Translation: CASSQGPLNQETQYF.

This clonotype has more than one count but fewer than ten. V gene TRBV6-6 combines with J gene TRBJ1-2, with 8 positions matching TRBD1. V trimming: 0 bases; J trimming: 3 bases; junction bases outside the gene matches: 21. Germline CDR1 MNHNY, CDR2 SVGAGI (reference sequence). CDR3 size: 21 residues. CDR3 loop: CASSYSTSVLSMQGADYGYTF. Written as DNA, the CDR3 is TGTGCCAGCAGTTACTCGACGTCCGTTCTAAGTATGCAGGGGGCTGACTATGGCTACACCTTC.